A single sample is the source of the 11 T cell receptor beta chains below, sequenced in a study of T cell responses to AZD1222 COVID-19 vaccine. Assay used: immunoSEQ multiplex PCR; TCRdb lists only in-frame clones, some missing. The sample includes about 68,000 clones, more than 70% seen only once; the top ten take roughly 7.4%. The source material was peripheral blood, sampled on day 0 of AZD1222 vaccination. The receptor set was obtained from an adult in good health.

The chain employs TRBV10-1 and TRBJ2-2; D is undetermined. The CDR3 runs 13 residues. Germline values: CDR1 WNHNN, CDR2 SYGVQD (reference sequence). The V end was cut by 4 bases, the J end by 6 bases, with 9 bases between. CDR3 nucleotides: TGCGCCAGCAGTGTGCGGAGCTCCGGGGAGCTGTTTTTT. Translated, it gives CASSVRSSGELFF.

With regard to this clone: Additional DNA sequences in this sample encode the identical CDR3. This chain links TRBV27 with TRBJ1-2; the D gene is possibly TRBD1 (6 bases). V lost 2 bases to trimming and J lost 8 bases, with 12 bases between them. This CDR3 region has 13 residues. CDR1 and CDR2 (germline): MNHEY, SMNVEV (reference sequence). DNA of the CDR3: TGTGCCAGCAGTTTAGCCGGGGGCCGAGGCTACACCTTC. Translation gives CASSLAGGRGYTF.

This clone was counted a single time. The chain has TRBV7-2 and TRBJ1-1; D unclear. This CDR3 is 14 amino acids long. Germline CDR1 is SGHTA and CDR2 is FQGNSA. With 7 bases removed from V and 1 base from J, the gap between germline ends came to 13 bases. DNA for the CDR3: TGTGCCAGCATTACCGGGCGGAAGAACACTGAAGCTTTCTTT. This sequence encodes CASITGRKNTEAFF.

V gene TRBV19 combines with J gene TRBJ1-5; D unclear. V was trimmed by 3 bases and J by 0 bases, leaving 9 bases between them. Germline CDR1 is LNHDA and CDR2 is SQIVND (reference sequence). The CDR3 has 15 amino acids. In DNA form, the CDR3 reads TGTGCCAGTAGTATTGTGGAATATAGCAATCAGCCCCAGCATTTT. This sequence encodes CASSIVEYSNQPQHF. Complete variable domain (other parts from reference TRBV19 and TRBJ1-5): DGGITQSPKYLFRKEGQNVTLSCEQNLNHDAMYWYRQDPGQGLRLIYYSQIVNDFQKGDIAEGYSVSREKKESFPLTVTSAQKNPTAFYLCASSIVEYSNQPQHFGDGTRLSIL.

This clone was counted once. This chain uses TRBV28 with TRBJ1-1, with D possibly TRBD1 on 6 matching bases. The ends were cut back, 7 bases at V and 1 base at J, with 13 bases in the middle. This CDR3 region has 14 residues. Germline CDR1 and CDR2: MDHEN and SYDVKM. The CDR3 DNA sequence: TGTGCCAGCACGGGACCGGGACAGAACACTGAAGCTTTCTTT. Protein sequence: CASTGPGQNTEAFF.

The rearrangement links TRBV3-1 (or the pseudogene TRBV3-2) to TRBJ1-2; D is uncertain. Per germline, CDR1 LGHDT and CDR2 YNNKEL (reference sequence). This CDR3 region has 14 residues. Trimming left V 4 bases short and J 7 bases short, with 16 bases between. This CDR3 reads CASSPRRGRIGYTF. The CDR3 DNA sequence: TGTGCCAGCAGCCCAAGACGGGGAAGGATTGGCTACACCTTC.

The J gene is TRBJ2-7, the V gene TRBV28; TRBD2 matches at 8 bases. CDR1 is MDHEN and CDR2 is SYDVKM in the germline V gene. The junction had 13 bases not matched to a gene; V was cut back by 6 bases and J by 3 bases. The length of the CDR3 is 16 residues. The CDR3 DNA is TGTGCCAGCAGCGCCCACCAGCGGGAGATCTTCTACGAGCAGTACTTC. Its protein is CASSAHQREIFYEQYF.

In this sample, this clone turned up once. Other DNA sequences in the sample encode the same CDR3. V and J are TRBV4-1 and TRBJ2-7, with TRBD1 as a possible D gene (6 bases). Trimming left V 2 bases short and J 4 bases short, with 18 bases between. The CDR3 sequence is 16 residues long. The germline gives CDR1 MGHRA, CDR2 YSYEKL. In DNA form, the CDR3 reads TGCGCCAGCAGCCAAACCCACAGGGCCCAAGCGTACGAGCAGTACTTC. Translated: CASSQTHRAQAYEQYF.

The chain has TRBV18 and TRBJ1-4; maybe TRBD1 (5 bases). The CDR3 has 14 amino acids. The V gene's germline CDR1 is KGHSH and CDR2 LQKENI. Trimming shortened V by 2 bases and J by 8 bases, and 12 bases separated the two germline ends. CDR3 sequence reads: CASSPKRTQEKLFF. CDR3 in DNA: TGTGCCAGCTCACCAAAGAGGACACAAGAAAAACTGTTTTTT.

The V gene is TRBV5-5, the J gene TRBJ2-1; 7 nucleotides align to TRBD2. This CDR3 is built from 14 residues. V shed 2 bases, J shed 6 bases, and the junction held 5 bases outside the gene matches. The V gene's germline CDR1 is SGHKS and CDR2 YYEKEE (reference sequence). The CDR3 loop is CASSFFIAGNEQFF. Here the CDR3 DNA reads TGTGCCAGCAGCTTCTTTATAGCGGGCAATGAGCAGTTCTTC.

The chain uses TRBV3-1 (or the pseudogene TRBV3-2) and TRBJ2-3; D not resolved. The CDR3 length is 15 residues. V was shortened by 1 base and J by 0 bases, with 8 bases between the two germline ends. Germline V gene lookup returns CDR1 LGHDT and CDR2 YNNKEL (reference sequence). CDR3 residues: CASSQGRISTDTQYF. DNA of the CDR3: TGTGCCAGCAGCCAAGGTCGCATTAGCACAGATACGCAGTATTTT.